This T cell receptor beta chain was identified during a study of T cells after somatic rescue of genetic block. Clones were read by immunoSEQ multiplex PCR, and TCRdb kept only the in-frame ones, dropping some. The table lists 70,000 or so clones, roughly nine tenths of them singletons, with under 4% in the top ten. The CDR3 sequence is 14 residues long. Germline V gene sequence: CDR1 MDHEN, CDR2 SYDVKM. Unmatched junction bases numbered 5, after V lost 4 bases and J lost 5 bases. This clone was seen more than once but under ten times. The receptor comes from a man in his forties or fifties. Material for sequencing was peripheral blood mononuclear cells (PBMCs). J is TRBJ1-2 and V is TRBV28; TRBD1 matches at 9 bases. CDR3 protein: CASSSGQGRYGYTF. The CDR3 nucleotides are TGTGCCAGCAGTTCGGGACAGGGAAGATATGGCTACACCTTC.